This T cell receptor (beta chain) was obtained from a study of identical twins. Study observations and caveats: Conclusions were based on cross-sectional statistical analysis, without following the same donors.

A universal primer binding site was introduced by template switching. The final cDNA contained unique molecular identifiers. TCRdb independently ran MiXCR on the 5' RACE reads; one entry per CDR3 protein. The sample records 550,000 to 800,000 distinct CDR3 sequences, just over 7% being singletons. The CDR3 runs 16 residues. V gave up 5 bases and J gave up 4 bases, with 18 bases separating them. This clonotype has only a few counts. The antigen is unknown. These data also formed part of another study, on yellow fever vaccine responses in identical twins.

Sequenced material: PBMCs. This sequence was found in a woman younger than 30 in good health. This sequence joins TRBV12-3 or TRBV12-4 and TRBJ2-1, with D maybe TRBD2 (5 bases). The CDR3 DNA reads TGTGCCAGCAGTCCACCTGGGGTAGCGAGGTACAATGAGCAGTTCTTC. It yields the protein CASSPPGVARYNEQFF.